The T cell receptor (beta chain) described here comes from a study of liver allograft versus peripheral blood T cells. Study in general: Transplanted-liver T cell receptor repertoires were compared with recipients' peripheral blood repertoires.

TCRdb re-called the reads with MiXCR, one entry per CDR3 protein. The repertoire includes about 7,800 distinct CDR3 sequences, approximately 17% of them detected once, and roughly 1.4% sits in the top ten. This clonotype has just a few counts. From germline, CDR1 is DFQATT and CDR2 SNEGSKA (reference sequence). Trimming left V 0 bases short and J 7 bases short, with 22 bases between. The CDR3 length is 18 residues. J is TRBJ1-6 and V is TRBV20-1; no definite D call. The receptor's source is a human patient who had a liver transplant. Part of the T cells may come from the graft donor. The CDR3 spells CSARDLTSQAYSNSPLHF. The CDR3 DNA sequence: TGCAGTGCTAGAGATTTGACCAGCCAGGCGTACTCCAATTCACCCCTCCACTTT.